These T cell receptor beta chains were read from a single sample in a study of Ad26.COV2.S vaccination and SARS-CoV-2 variants. TCRdb's copy holds only in-frame clones and misses some; the assay was immunoSEQ multiplex PCR. The table includes about 390,000 clones, approximately 86% detected once. This specimen was peripheral blood, taken in a trial of Ad26.COV2.S vaccine versus placebo. The source of these receptors is a person between 18 and 60 years old who received the Ad26.COV2.S COVID-19 vaccine or a placebo. Each CDR3 is given with its conserved first and last residue. D genes are given only for firm matches. Some rows have no size entry. The others give once, few or many, or a class for an expanded clone.

d_call,v_call,clone_size,j_call,cdr3_aa,cdr3_nt
TRBD2,TRBV11-2,.,TRBJ2-3,CASSRSGESTDTQYF,TGTGCCAGCAGCCGCAGCGGGGAGAGCACAGATACGCAGTATTTT
TRBD1,TRBV9,.,TRBJ2-7,CASSVGIGTGRLEQYF,TGTGCCAGCAGCGTAGGAATTGGGACAGGGCGTCTCGAGCAGTACTTC
TRBD1,TRBV4-3,.,TRBJ1-1,CASSQDPQGANTEAFF,TGCGCCAGCAGCCAAGACCCTCAGGGGGCTAACACTGAAGCTTTCTTT
TRBD1,TRBV5-6,.,TRBJ1-6,CASSLETGGDSPLHF,TGTGCCAGCAGCTTGGAGACAGGGGGCGATTCACCCCTCCACTTT
.,TRBV18,few,TRBJ1-4,CASSRALNEKLFF,TGTGCCAGCTCCCGGGCTCTTAATGAAAAACTGTTTTTT
TRBD2,TRBV6-1,.,TRBJ2-4,CASSETFAGGLLSIQYF,TGTGCCAGCAGTGAAACTTTTGCGGGGGGGCTTCTGAGCATTCAGTACTTC
.,TRBV6-4,.,TRBJ2-2,CASSEFQEVSNTGELFF,TGTGCCAGCAGTGAATTTCAGGAGGTTTCGAACACCGGGGAGCTGTTTTTT
.,TRBV2,.,TRBJ1-1,CASSVHGTTEAFF,TGTGCCAGCAGTGTTCACGGGACCACTGAAGCTTTCTTT
.,TRBV7-2,once,TRBJ2-2,CASGYTGELFF,TGTGCCAGCGGTTACACCGGGGAGCTGTTTTTT
.,TRBV19,.,TRBJ1-6,CASKTENNSPLHF,TGTGCCAGCAAGACAGAAAATAATTCACCCCTCCACTTT
TRBD1,TRBV30,.,TRBJ1-2,CAWSPPLDRGRLYGYTF,TGTGCCTGGAGTCCGCCCCTAGACAGGGGGCGCTTGTATGGCTACACCTTC
.,TRBV13,.,TRBJ2-5,CASSIRDSRETQYF,TGTGCCAGCAGCATTCGGGACTCCCGGGAGACCCAGTACTTC
.,TRBV7-9,.,TRBJ2-5,CASSLAGSGSQYF,TGTGCCAGCAGCTTAGCCGGAAGCGGATCCCAGTACTTC
.,TRBV6-5,.,TRBJ2-2,CASSYEPTGELFF,TGTGCCAGCAGTTACGAGCCAACCGGGGAGCTGTTTTTT
TRBD1,TRBV7-6,.,TRBJ2-2,CASSWRDRGQGGELFF,TGTGCCAGCAGCTGGCGGGACAGGGGGCAGGGCGGGGAGCTGTTTTTT
.,TRBV30,.,TRBJ2-3,CAWSTGGCRTDTQYF,TGTGCCTGGTCAACAGGCGGTTGCCGCACAGATACGCAGTATTTT
.,TRBV29-1,.,TRBJ2-1,CSVSKGLVLNEQFF,TGCAGCGTCTCCAAAGGCCTGGTCCTCAATGAGCAGTTCTTC
.,TRBV19,few,TRBJ2-2,CASSPRTLNTGELFF,TGTGCCAGTAGTCCTCGGACGTTAAACACCGGGGAGCTGTTTTTT
.,TRBV5-6,once,TRBJ1-2,CASSFRLKDYGYTF,TGTGCCAGCAGCTTTCGGCTGAAGGACTATGGCTACACCTTC
TRBD2,TRBV7-9,.,TRBJ2-3,CASSWGRGATDTQYF,TGTGCCAGCAGCTGGGGGAGGGGCGCAACAGATACGCAGTATTTT
.,TRBV25-1,once,TRBJ1-4,CASSEGARASEKLFF,TGTGCCAGCAGTGAGGGCGCTCGGGCGAGTGAAAAACTGTTTTTT
.,TRBV2,.,TRBJ1-2,CASSPTNGGGYTF,TGTGCCAGCAGCCCCACCAACGGAGGCGGCTACACCTTC
.,TRBV19,.,TRBJ2-7,CASGDPGGEQYF,TGTGCCAGTGGGGACCCAGGTGGGGAGCAGTACTTC
.,TRBV6-5,.,TRBJ1-3,CASEVSPSSGNTIYF,TGTGCCAGTGAGGTTAGTCCGAGCTCTGGAAACACCATATATTTT
.,TRBV3-1/TRBV3-2,.,TRBJ2-6,CASTEAGSGANVLTF,TGTGCCAGCACTGAAGCAGGGTCTGGGGCCAACGTCCTGACTTTC
.,TRBV7-7,.,TRBJ2-5,CASSLAKGETQYF,TGTGCTAGCAGCTTAGCCAAGGGAGAGACCCAGTACTTC
.,TRBV12-5,.,TRBJ1-1,CASGWGRPEAFF,TGTGCTAGTGGTTGGGGACGGCCTGAAGCTTTCTTT
TRBD1,TRBV9,once,TRBJ1-2,CASSLTGGLGYTF,TGTGCCAGCAGCCTCACAGGGGGATTAGGCTACACCTTC
.,TRBV6-5,.,TRBJ2-3,CASSFPGTDTQYF,TGTGCCAGCAGCTTCCCAGGCACAGATACGCAGTATTTT
.,TRBV1,.,TRBJ1-1,CTSSQGGTPTEAFF,TGCACCAGCAGCCAAGGGGGGACCCCCACTGAAGCTTTCTTT
TRBD1,TRBV5-1,.,TRBJ2-4,CASREGQSQNIQYF,TGCGCCAGCAGAGAGGGACAGAGCCAAAACATTCAGTACTTC
.,TRBV25-1,.,TRBJ2-5,CASSVGETQYF,TGTGCCAGCAGCGTAGGAGAGACCCAGTACTTC
.,TRBV5-1,.,TRBJ2-2,CASTPLSSSGELFF,TGCGCCAGCACCCCTTTGTCGTCGTCCGGGGAGCTGTTTTTT
.,TRBV7-9,.,TRBJ1-1,CASAGPGRNAFF,TGTGCCAGCGCTGGTCCAGGGCGAAACGCTTTCTTT
.,TRBV4-1,.,TRBJ2-1,CASSPAGLSYNEQFF,TGCGCCAGCAGCCCGGCGGGGCTCTCCTACAATGAGCAGTTCTTC
.,TRBV6-5,.,TRBJ1-5,CASTRGYNQPQHF,TGTGCCAGCACGCGGGGGTACAATCAGCCCCAGCATTTT
.,TRBV24-1,.,TRBJ1-5,CATSQGNQPQHF,TGTGCCACCAGTCAAGGCAATCAGCCCCAGCATTTT
.,TRBV13,.,TRBJ1-1,CASSLTDNTEAFF,TGTGCCAGCAGTTTGACAGATAACACTGAAGCTTTCTTT
TRBD1,TRBV28,few,TRBJ1-2,CASRDRGGIYGYTF,TGTGCCAGCAGGGACAGGGGCGGAATCTATGGCTACACCTTC
.,TRBV11-3,.,TRBJ2-2,CASSLGGEAGAGELFF,TGTGCCAGCAGCTTAGGGGGGGAAGCAGGTGCCGGGGAGCTGTTTTTT
.,TRBV7-9,.,TRBJ1-3,CASSYTRPPVLGNTIYF,TGTGCCAGCAGCTATACCCGACCCCCAGTGCTTGGAAACACCATATATTTT
.,TRBV4-1,.,TRBJ1-3,CASSHLGTGNTIYF,TGCGCCAGCAGCCATCTTGGGACAGGAAACACCATATATTTT
.,TRBV3-1/TRBV3-2,.,TRBJ1-5,CASSQGVETYPQPQHF,TGTGCCAGCAGCCAAGGAGTCGAGACTTACCCTCAGCCCCAGCATTTT
TRBD1,TRBV10-1,.,TRBJ2-1,CASSFTRDRGEQFF,TGCGCCAGCAGTTTCACCCGGGACAGGGGTGAGCAGTTCTTC
TRBD1,TRBV27,.,TRBJ1-2,CASSNLNRGRGYGYTF,TGTGCCAGCAGTAATCTCAACAGGGGAAGAGGGTATGGCTACACCTTC
TRBD1,TRBV7-2,.,TRBJ1-2,CASSLEGQGVPRGYGYTF,TGTGCCAGCAGCTTAGAGGGACAGGGGGTTCCCCGTGGCTATGGCTACACCTTC
TRBD1,TRBV18,.,TRBJ1-1,CASSLGQAESEAFF,TGTGCCAGCTCACTGGGACAGGCCGAATCGGAAGCTTTCTTT
TRBD1,TRBV10-1,.,TRBJ1-4,CASSPGQGSTNEKLFF,TGCGCCAGCAGCCCCGGACAGGGGTCAACTAATGAAAAACTGTTTTTT
.,TRBV18,.,TRBJ2-7,CASSPGQPEQYF,TGTGCCAGCTCACCGGGACAACCTGAGCAGTACTTC
TRBD1,TRBV11-2,.,TRBJ2-7,CASSSGTGDYEQYF,TGTGCCAGCAGCTCCGGGACAGGGGACTACGAGCAGTACTTC
TRBD2,TRBV3-1/TRBV3-2,.,TRBJ2-1,CASSRPGLARVNEQFF,TGTGCCAGCAGCCGCCCGGGACTAGCGAGGGTAAATGAGCAGTTCTTC
.,TRBV29-1,.,TRBJ1-1,CSVPWNTEAFF,TGCAGCGTCCCCTGGAACACTGAAGCTTTCTTT
.,TRBV6-5,.,TRBJ2-1,CASSYSGDEQFF,TGTGCCAGCAGTTACTCTGGAGATGAGCAGTTCTTC
.,TRBV7-2,.,TRBJ1-1,CASSVRQGLEAFF,TGTGCCAGCAGCGTGAGGCAGGGCTTAGAAGCTTTCTTT
TRBD1,TRBV19,.,TRBJ1-5,CASSIGQYRGAAQPQHF,TGTGCCAGTAGTATAGGTCAGTACAGGGGCGCCGCTCAGCCCCAGCATTTT
.,TRBV3-1/TRBV3-2,few,TRBJ1-5,CASSQAGDQPQHF,TGTGCCAGCAGCCAAGCGGGGGATCAGCCCCAGCATTTT
.,TRBV7-2,.,TRBJ1-1,CASSLQGYTEAFF,TGTGCCAGCAGCTTACAGGGTTACACTGAAGCTTTCTTT
.,TRBV2,.,TRBJ1-5,CASSSGQFFQPQHF,TGTGCCAGCAGTTCGGGACAATTCTTTCAGCCCCAGCATTTT
.,TRBV24-1,.,TRBJ2-3,CATSDSALATQYF,TGTGCCACCAGTGATTCCGCCCTGGCTACGCAGTATTTT